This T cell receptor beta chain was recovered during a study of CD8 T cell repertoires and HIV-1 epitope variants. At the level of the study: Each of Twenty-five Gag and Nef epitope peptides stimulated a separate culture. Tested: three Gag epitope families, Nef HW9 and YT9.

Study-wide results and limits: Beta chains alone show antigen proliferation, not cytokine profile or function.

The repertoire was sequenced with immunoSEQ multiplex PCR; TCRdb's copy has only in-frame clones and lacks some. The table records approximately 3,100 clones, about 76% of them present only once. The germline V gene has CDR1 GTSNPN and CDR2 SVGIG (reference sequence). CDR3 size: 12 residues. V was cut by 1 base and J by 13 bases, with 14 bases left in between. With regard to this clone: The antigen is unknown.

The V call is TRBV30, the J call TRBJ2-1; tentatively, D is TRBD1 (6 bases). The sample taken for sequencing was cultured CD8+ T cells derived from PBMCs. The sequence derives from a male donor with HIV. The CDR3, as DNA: TGTGCCTGGAGTGAGGGGGAACAGCTCCAGTTCTTC. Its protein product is CAWSEGEQLQFF. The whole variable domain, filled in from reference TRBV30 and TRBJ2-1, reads SQTIHQWPATLVQPVGSPLSLECTVEGTSNPNLYWYRQAAGRGLQLLFYSVGIGQISSEVPQNLSASRPQDRQFILSSKKLLLSDSGFYLCAWSEGEQLQFFGPGTRLTVL.